This T cell receptor (beta chain) comes out of a study of PD-1 blockade in classical Hodgkin lymphoma. Study outcomes and limitations: Unlike CD8+ TCR diversity, which did not rise significantly by C4D1, CD4+ TCR diversity did.

CDR3 size: 14 residues. Germline CDR1 MNHEY, CDR2 SVGAGI. Trimming removed 7 bases from V and 0 bases from J, with 12 bases in between. TCRdb's table, derived via immunoSEQ multiplex PCR, lists solely in-frame clones and lacks some. This sample has about 8,800 clones, with 80% to 85% found just once. Time point reported: cycle 4 day 1 (C4D1), after less than 7 weeks of nivolumab. Each patient relapsed following autologous stem cell transplantation, and prior brentuximab vedotin exposure differed. Worth noting for this clone: The target antigen is unknown.

This sequence originates from a human donor with classical Hodgkin lymphoma. This chain uses TRBV6-5 with TRBJ1-2, with no clear D. Sequenced material: peripheral blood mononuclear cells (PBMCs), taken before the fourth cycle of nivolumab. The CDR3 DNA sequence: TGTGCCAGCACCCGGGCGGTGTCTAACTATGGCTACACCTTC. It is translated as CASTRAVSNYGYTF.